This record looks at one T cell receptor beta chain sequence and its context. Its antigen is still unknown. The data stem from a study of cytomegalovirus exposure and HLA in healthy donors. This CDR3 comprises 15 residues. The V gene's germline CDR1 is ENHRY and CDR2 SYGVKD. Between the trimmed V and J ends, which lost 4 bases and 5 bases, there was a span of 15 bases. Study-wide findings and caveats: In a later analysis, at a false discovery rate of 0.05, some 15,000 TCR beta sequences were associated with HLA alleles. Prior analysis indicated that the majority of TCR beta V segments exhibited productivity approximately 87% or approximately 30% of the time. Reported findings show TCR beta sequences accurately forecast HLA-A and HLA-B alleles in most subjects. Some public TCRs appeared in many individuals, while most sequences were rare.

Use of 60 Vbeta and 13 Jbeta primers characterized the PCR. Sequencing was performed with immunoSEQ multiplex PCR; in TCRdb, only in-frame clones are kept and a portion is missing. The profile shows about 60,000 clones, around 77% of them singletons. The TCR comes from a woman in her 30s in good health and CMV-seronegative. The sequenced sample was PBMCs. The chain combines TRBV10-3 with TRBJ1-5; D unclear. The DNA of the CDR3 is TGTGCCATCAGTGCCCTGAGGGCCCAGGATCAGCCCCAGCATTTT. Residues: CAISALRAQDQPQHF.